A single sample gave rise to the 14 T cell receptor beta chains below, sequenced in a study of cytomegalovirus exposure and HLA in healthy donors. PCR involved 60 Vbeta and 13 Jbeta primers. Data came from immunoSEQ multiplex PCR; TCRdb stores just in-frame clones and leaves some out. The sample consists of hundreds of thousands of clones, over 65% of them appearing once. Sequencing used PBMCs. All receptors come from a man in his late teens or twenties in good health and CMV-seronegative.

This rearrangement joins TRBV6-6 to TRBJ1-4; D perhaps matches TRBD1 (6 bases). Per germline, CDR1 MNHNY and CDR2 SVGAGI (reference sequence). This CDR3 has 15 residues. V lost 3 bases and J 7 bases, leaving 15 bases between the germline ends. This CDR3 reads CASSYTDTGSEKLFF. The CDR3 DNA sequence: TGTGCCAGCAGTTATACCGATACAGGGAGTGAAAAACTGTTTTTT.

The chain carries TRBV10-1 and TRBJ2-5; D is unresolved. Trimming left V 0 bases short and J 1 base short, with 6 bases between. The CDR3 covers 14 residues. Germline CDR1 is WNHNN and CDR2 is SYGVQD (reference sequence). DNA for the CDR3: TGCGCCAGCAGTGAGTCTACAGCCCAAGAGACCCAGTACTTC. Protein product: CASSESTAQETQYF.

J is TRBJ2-7 and V is TRBV28, with 7 nucleotides matching TRBD2. J lost 2 bases, V lost 8 bases, and 6 bases had no gene match. The CDR3 is 13 amino acids. Looked up from germline, CDR1 is MDHEN and CDR2 is SYDVKM. CDR3: CASWAGVTYEQYF. CDR3 in DNA: TGTGCCAGCTGGGCGGGAGTAACCTACGAGCAGTACTTC. Variable domain in full (rest from reference TRBV28 and TRBJ2-7): DVKVTQSSRYLVKRTGEKVFLECVQDMDHENMFWYRQDPGLGLRLIYFSYDVKMKEKGDIPEGYSVSREKKERFSLILESASTNQTSMYLCASWAGVTYEQYFGPGTRLTVT.

This clone was detected only a few times. The chain employs TRBV28 and TRBJ1-5; a weak D match, TRBD1 (5 bases). The V and J ends lost 5 bases and 6 bases respectively, with 20 bases between them. The CDR3 length is 16 residues. Per the germline V gene, CDR1 is MDHEN and CDR2 is SYDVKM. CDR3 coding DNA: TGTGCCAGCAGTCCACCAAACAGGAGTATCGGTCAGCCCCAGCATTTT. The encoded protein is CASSPPNRSIGQPQHF.

The J gene is TRBJ1-2, the V gene TRBV18, with TRBD1 matching over 9 bases. The CDR3 extends over 16 amino acids. Looked up from germline, CDR1 is KGHSH and CDR2 is LQKENI. Losses at the gene ends were 3 bases for V and 8 bases for J; bases not matched to a gene: 13. The CDR3 region is CASSPQAFDRGRGYTF. The CDR3 nucleotides read TGTGCCAGCTCACCGCAGGCATTCGACAGGGGGAGAGGCTACACCTTC.

The gene calls are TRBV18 and TRBJ1-1, with 7 bases that match TRBD1. Germline CDR1 KGHSH, CDR2 LQKENI. CDR3 length equals 14 residues. The V and J ends lost 5 bases and 7 bases, in that order; junction bases with no gene match: 10. In nucleotides, the CDR3 is TGTGCCAGCTCAGGGGACAGTGGATTAGGTGAAGCTTTCTTT. Protein product: CASSGDSGLGEAFF.

The rearrangement links TRBV5-4 to TRBJ1-1, with D uncertain. This CDR3 comprises 14 residues. CDR1 is SGHNT and CDR2 is YYREEE in the germline V gene (reference sequence). V lost 1 base to trimming and J lost 5 bases, with 12 bases between them. The CDR3 DNA sequence: TGTGCCAGCAGCTTGAGGAAGGGAGGGACTGAAGCTTTCTTT. As protein: CASSLRKGGTEAFF.

V and J are TRBV28 and TRBJ1-5; D possibly corresponds to TRBD1 (5 bases). The CDR3 runs 16 residues. Germline CDR1 reads MDHEN; CDR2 reads SYDVKM. Trimming took 4 bases from V and 3 from J, leaving 16 bases between them. The CDR3 DNA follows: TGTGCCAGCAGTTGGGTGGGGGGAGAGGACAATCAGCCCCAGCATTTT. This translates into CASSWVGGEDNQPQHF.

This clone was seen once. The V call is TRBV19, the J call TRBJ1-1, with 7 bases fitting TRBD1. J lost 1 base, V lost 4 bases, and 6 bases had no gene match. The CDR3 spans 15 residues. Per germline, CDR1 LNHDA and CDR2 SQIVND (reference sequence). In DNA, the CDR3 is TGTGCCAGTAGTAAAGCGACAGGGCGGAACACTGAAGCTTTCTTT. It yields the protein CASSKATGRNTEAFF. Full variable domain (rest looked up from reference TRBV19 and TRBJ1-1): DGGITQSPKYLFRKEGQNVTLSCEQNLNHDAMYWYRQDPGQGLRLIYYSQIVNDFQKGDIAEGYSVSREKKESFPLTVTSAQKNPTAFYLCASSKATGRNTEAFFGQGTRLTVV.

About this clone itself: The junction shows a germline mismatch at one end, possibly a read error. The chain has TRBV7-9 and TRBJ2-2; D not certain. The CDR3 runs 15 residues. CDR1 SEHNR and CDR2 FQNEAQ come from the germline V gene (reference sequence). The CDR3 bases are TGTTCCAGCAGCTTATCGGAGCTTGGAACCGGGGAGCTGTTTTTT. The encoded protein is CSSSLSELGTGELFF.

This clone has just a few counts. This chain joins TRBV19 and TRBJ1-1; D is perhaps TRBD1 (5 bases). This CDR3 spans 15 amino acids. Trimming shortened V by 9 bases and J by 6 bases, and 23 bases separated the two germline ends. Germline loops: CDR1 LNHDA, CDR2 SQIVND (reference sequence). The CDR3 region is CARSSGGVFLPEAFF. CDR3 sequence (DNA): TGTGCCAGATCCTCGGGGGGGGTTTTCCTACCTGAAGCTTTCTTT.

V usage is TRBV27 and J usage is TRBJ2-1; TRBD2 matches at 8 bases. Germline V gene lookup returns CDR1 MNHEY and CDR2 SMNVEV (reference sequence). The CDR3 is 15 residues long. Unmatched junction bases numbered 7, after V lost 7 bases and J lost 2 bases. The CDR3 nucleotides are TGTGCCAGCAATCCTGGACTAGCAGCCTACAATGAGCAGTTCTTC. Protein: CASNPGLAAYNEQFF.

This clone has more than one count but fewer than ten. The chain recombines TRBV27 with TRBJ2-7; TRBD1 matches at 11 bases. CDR1 MNHEY and CDR2 SMNVEV come from the germline V gene (reference sequence). V lost 6 bases, J lost 2 bases, and 6 bases stayed unmatched. This CDR3 comprises 15 residues. The CDR3 region is CASSSGQGAAYEQYF. In DNA form, the CDR3 reads TGTGCCAGCAGCTCAGGACAGGGGGCGGCCTACGAGCAGTACTTC.

The chain carries TRBV5-1 and TRBJ2-1, with 14 bases fitting TRBD2. The V gene's germline CDR1 is SGHRS and CDR2 YFSETQ. This CDR3 is 14 amino acids long. V lost 4 bases and J lost 13; bases outside the gene matches: 7. The CDR3 spells CASSPGLAGALQFF. As DNA, the CDR3 is TGCGCCAGCAGCCCGGGACTAGCGGGGGCCCTCCAGTTCTTC.